The entry below gives a single T cell receptor (beta chain) sequence along with its context. The target antigen is unknown. The data were obtained in a study of cytomegalovirus exposure and HLA in healthy donors. Study-wide results and caveats: Researchers reportedly found TCR beta sequences accurately predicted most subjects' HLA-A and HLA-B alleles.

The CDR3 length is 16 residues. Trimming cost V 2 bases and J 9 bases, with 21 bases left between them. The PCR made use of 60 Vbeta and 13 Jbeta primers. The table came from immunoSEQ multiplex PCR; TCRdb's copy has only in-frame clones and leaves some out. The sample shows 31,000 or so clones, and 4.8% sits with its ten largest clones. Sample: PBMCs. This chain connects TRBV6-7 to TRBJ2-3; D may be TRBD2 (7 bases). TRBV6-7 is given ORF status, its function remaining uncertain. The source is a female donor in good health and CMV-seronegative. In DNA form, the CDR3 reads TGTGCCAGCAGTTACGTGGGAGGGGGGGCCTATCTGACGCAGTATTTT. This codes for CASSYVGGGAYLTQYF.